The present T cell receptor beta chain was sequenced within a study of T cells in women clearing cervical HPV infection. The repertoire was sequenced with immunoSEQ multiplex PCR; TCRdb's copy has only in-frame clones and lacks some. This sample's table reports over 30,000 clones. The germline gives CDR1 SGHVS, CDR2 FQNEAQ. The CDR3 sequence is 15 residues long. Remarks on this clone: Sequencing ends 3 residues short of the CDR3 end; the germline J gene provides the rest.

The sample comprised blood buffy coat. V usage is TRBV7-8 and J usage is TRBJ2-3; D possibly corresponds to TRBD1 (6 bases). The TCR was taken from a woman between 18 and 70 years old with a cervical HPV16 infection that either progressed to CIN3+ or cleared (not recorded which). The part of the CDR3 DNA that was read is TGTGCCAGCAGCCCGGAACAGGGATTACAAGAGACG. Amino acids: CASSPEQGLQET. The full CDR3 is CASSPEQGLQETQYF.